This T cell receptor (beta chain) originates from a study of blood T cells in healthy people across ages. Notes on the study in general: Per million T cells, TCR beta diversity dropped about linearly as age rose.

Turning to this clonotype: Antigen specificity is unknown.

Trimming shortened V by 3 bases and J by 1 base, and 16 bases separated the two germline ends. The CDR3 loop spans 18 amino acids. The germline CDR1 and CDR2 sequences are KGHSH and LQKENI. Sample-barcoded 5' priming and a J-beta primer mix drove a second PCR of about 7 to 11 cycles. Each CDR3 protein is one row after TCRdb ran MiXCR on the 5' RACE reads. The sample yields roughly 800,000 distinct CDR3 sequences, roughly 64% seen once. The authors isolated at least 6 million PBMCs per sample. The sequencing input was blood. The sequence came from a man under 40 in good health. The rearrangement uses TRBV18 and TRBJ2-6, with no clear D. CDR3 protein: CASSPPGATVSGANVLTF. The CDR3 DNA reads as TGTGCCAGCTCACCTCCAGGAGCGACGGTATCTGGGGCCAACGTCCTGACTTTC. The whole variable domain, filled in from reference TRBV18 and TRBJ2-6, reads NAGVMQNPRHLVRRRGQEARLRCSPMKGHSHVYWYRQLPEEGLKFMVYLQKENIIDESGMPKERFSAEFPKEGPSILRIQQVVRGDSAAYFCASSPPGATVSGANVLTFGAGSRLTVL.